The rows below give T cell receptor beta chains drawn from one sample of a study of blood T cell repertoires in COVID-19. This table comes from immunoSEQ multiplex PCR, and its TCRdb copy is limited to in-frame clones, with some not included. This sample carries some 300,000 clones, 88% of them seen once, and the ten largest clones take 0.75% to 1%. The source material was PBMCs or T cells enriched from blood (not recorded which). Receptors originate from a woman between 25 and 40 years old who had recovered from COVID-19. CDR3s include the opening cysteine and the closing phenylalanine or tryptophan. A D gene is named only where the DNA matches it firmly. Some rows have no size entry. The others give once, few or many, or a class for an expanded clone.

v_gene,d_gene,abundance,j_gene,len,CDR3nt,CDR3aa
TRBV19,NA,NA,TRBJ2-2,17,TGTGCCAGTAGTATTCCCAGGGGAGGGACTGGCGCCGGGGAGCTGTTTTTT,CASSIPRGGTGAGELFF
TRBV29-1,NA,once,TRBJ2-1,12,TGCAGCGTTGGACTCGGCTACAATGAGCAGTTCTTC,CSVGLGYNEQFF
TRBV19,NA,once,TRBJ1-6,16,TGTGCCACCGCAAAGGGGGTCGACTCCTATAATTCACCCCTCCACTTT,CATAKGVDSYNSPLHF
TRBV27,TRBD1,NA,TRBJ1-6,14,TGTGCCAGCAGTTCCTGGGACAGAAATTCACCCCTCCACTTT,CASSSWDRNSPLHF
TRBV24-1,NA,NA,TRBJ2-7,13,TGTGCCACCAGATCAGGTAGCGGCTACGAGCAGTACTTC,CATRSGSGYEQYF
TRBV27,NA,NA,TRBJ1-6,16,TGTGCCAGCAGTTTCCTGCGGGGCGGGGATAATTCACCCCTCCACTTT,CASSFLRGGDNSPLHF
TRBV11-3,NA,NA,TRBJ1-6,12,TGTGCCAGCAGCGCGAGTAATTCACCCCTCCACTTT,CASSASNSPLHF
TRBV7-3,NA,many,TRBJ1-1,13,TGTGCCAGCAGCTTAAGACAGAACACTGAAGCTTTCTTT,CASSLRQNTEAFF
TRBV9,TRBD1,NA,TRBJ1-1,14,TGTGCCAGCAGCGATCAATACAGGGGAAGGGAAGCTTTCTTT,CASSDQYRGREAFF
TRBV7-3,NA,NA,TRBJ2-1,13,TGTGCCAGCAGCTTAGGTAGCTACAATGAGCAGTTCTTC,CASSLGSYNEQFF
TRBV4-2,NA,NA,TRBJ1-1,12,TGTGCCAGCAGCCAGGCCCCTCCGGGGGCTTTCTTT,CASSQAPPGAFF
TRBV7-9,NA,NA,TRBJ1-1,13,TGTGCCAGCAGCCCCGACACGGTGCGTGAAGCTTTCTTT,CASSPDTVREAFF
TRBV9,NA,NA,TRBJ1-2,15,TGTGCCAGCAAAAGCGGAGTTGACAATAACTATGGCTACACCTTC,CASKSGVDNNYGYTF
TRBV3-1/TRBV3-2,NA,NA,TRBJ2-7,18,TGTGCCAGCAGCCCATCCTCAATTCGAGGAGGACTCTCCTACGAGCAGTACTTC,CASSPSSIRGGLSYEQYF
TRBV4-2,NA,NA,TRBJ1-3,15,TGTGCCAGCAGCCAAGAAGGAGGGACTGGAAACACCATATATTTT,CASSQEGGTGNTIYF
TRBV5-1,NA,NA,TRBJ2-1,14,TGCGCCAGTCTTACAGGGCCGGTGGCCAATGAGCAGTTCTTC,CASLTGPVANEQFF
TRBV20-1,NA,NA,TRBJ1-5,16,TGCAGTGCTAGTTACGGGGGGACATCAAAGAATCAGCCCCAGCATTTT,CSASYGGTSKNQPQHF
TRBV19,NA,many,TRBJ2-7,15,TGTGCCAGTAGTGCTCAGGGGGGATCCTCCTACGAGCAGTACTTC,CASSAQGGSSYEQYF
TRBV14,TRBD2,NA,TRBJ2-2,16,TGTGCCAGCAGCCAAGGCCTAGCGGGAGCCCACGGGGAGCTGTTTTTT,CASSQGLAGAHGELFF
TRBV7-3,TRBD1,NA,TRBJ2-4,13,TGTGCCAGCAGCCGGACAGGGGGTAACATTCAGTACTTC,CASSRTGGNIQYF
TRBV7-2,TRBD1,NA,TRBJ1-4,15,TGTGCCAGCAGCTTAGTTGGGACAGGGGGCGAAAAACTGTTTTTT,CASSLVGTGGEKLFF
TRBV7-3,NA,few,TRBJ2-7,15,TGTGCCAGCAGCTTATTAAGCGGGCGCTCCTACGAGCAGTACTTC,CASSLLSGRSYEQYF